This T cell receptor beta chain was recorded in a study of blood T cell repertoires in COVID-19. Whole-study context: COVID-19 samples from acute and convalescent phases originated in the United States, Italy and Spain.

The CDR3 runs to 21 residues. The germline gives CDR1 SGHVS, CDR2 FQNEAQ. Losses at the gene ends were 4 bases for V and 3 bases for J; bases not matched to a gene: 21. Clones were sequenced by immunoSEQ multiplex PCR, and TCRdb holds only the in-frame ones, with some missing. The sample has some 83,000 clones, roughly 90% seen once. Sequencing was carried out using peripheral blood. V and J are TRBV7-8 and TRBJ1-4; 9 nucleotides align to TRBD1. The sequence derives from a man at least 80 years old in a cohort sampled during active COVID-19. The DNA for the CDR3 is TGTGCCAGCAGCTGGGATTCTAAGGGACAGGGCGGGATCTCCCCTAATGAAAAACTGTTTTTT. It encodes CASSWDSKGQGGISPNEKLFF.